This TCR beta chain was retrieved from a study of T cells in Graves' hyperthyroidism and ophthalmopathy. General study results and limits: The authors' 13 V-J model separated ophthalmopathy from stable hyperthyroidism.

RNA transcripts gave rise to amplified TCR beta CDR3 regions. HTBI primers were employed in a first-round RT-PCR of the TCR CDR3. Via MiXCR, TCRdb re-called the multiplex PCR reads, giving one row per CDR3 protein. The sample yields fewer than 750,000 distinct CDR3 sequences, 40% to 55% seen once. This CDR3 contains 15 residues. Germline V lookup: CDR1 SGDLS, CDR2 YYNGEE. J lost 4 bases, V lost 3 bases, and 7 bases had no gene match. If no ophthalmopathy progression occurred within 18 months, Graves' hyperthyroidism was stable. Exclusions: uncontrolled infection, other autoimmune disease, pregnancy, lactation. This clonotype was seen at least ten times. Its target is unknown.

V gene TRBV9 combines with J gene TRBJ1-2; 9 bases agree with TRBD1. This receptor was obtained from a woman younger than 30 with Graves' hyperthyroidism. Sequenced: peripheral blood or thyroid tissue (not recorded which). For the CDR3, the DNA is TGTGCCAGCAGCGATCGGGACAGGGTAGGCTATGGCTACACCTTC. This codes for CASSDRDRVGYGYTF. The full variable domain, rest sourced from reference TRBV9 and TRBJ1-2, is DSGVTQTPKHLITATGQRVTLRCSPRSGDLSVYWYQQSLDQGLQFLIQYYNGEERAKGNILERFSAQQFPDLHSELNLSSLELGDSALYFCASSDRDRVGYGYTFGSGTRLTVV.